This is a list of T cell receptor beta chains from one sample in a study of human T cells and chemical hapten exposure. Each CDR3 protein is one row after TCRdb ran MiXCR on the RACE reads. This table has about 92,000 distinct CDR3 sequences, around 9.9% appearing once. Sequencing was performed on whole blood, taken in connection with sensitization to the hapten diphenylcyclopropenone (DPC). These receptors came from a woman aged 30 to 39 with alopecia areata. Some clones in this sample may be carry-over from other donors' samples. The CDR3 runs from the conserved cysteine through the conserved F or W. A D gene is named only where the DNA matches it firmly. Size is stated for part of the rows, as once, few or many counts, or as a class when the clone is expanded.

D gene	J gene	clone size	V gene	CDR3 length	CDR3 DNA	CDR3 protein
TRBD2	TRBJ2-1	few	TRBV20-1	14	TGCAGTGCCGCGATTATAGCGGGAGCTGGTGAGCAGTTCTTC	CSAAIIAGAGEQFF
NA	TRBJ2-1	few	TRBV29-1	12	TGCAGCGTTCGGGCGGACAGCAATGAGCAGTTCTTC	CSVRADSNEQFF
TRBD2	TRBJ2-2	many	TRBV12-5	19	TGTGCTAGTGGTTTGGTACTGAGCCAGCGGGAGTCCCTCACCGGGGAGCTGTTTTTT	CASGLVLSQRESLTGELFF
TRBD2	TRBJ2-1	few	TRBV30	16	TGTGCCTTATCTAGCGGGAGTGGGGGCTCCTACAATGAGCAGTTCTTC	CALSSGSGGSYNEQFF
NA	TRBJ1-5	NA	TRBV28	13	TGTGCCAGCAGCGCTGACAGCAATCAGCCCCAGCATTTT	CASSADSNQPQHF
NA	TRBJ2-6	many	TRBV11-2	17	TGTGCCAGCAGCTTAGATATCCGGAACTCTGGGGCCAACGTCCTGACTTTC	CASSLDIRNSGANVLTF
TRBD1	TRBJ1-4	NA	TRBV20-1	14	TGCAGTGCTAGAACAGGGGGCAGCGGTGAAAAACTGTTTTTT	CSARTGGSGEKLFF
NA	TRBJ1-5	few	TRBV9	14	TGTGCCAGCAGCTTGACGGGGGGTCTGCAGCCCCAGCATTTT	CASSLTGGLQPQHF
NA	TRBJ1-6	NA	TRBV5-1	15	TGCGCCAGCAGCTTACTCGAGGGTCGTAATTCACCCCTCCACTTT	CASSLLEGRNSPLHF
NA	TRBJ1-4	many	TRBV30	18	TGTGCCTGGAGCGCCGCCGGGACCCTATTCGGTGGTAATGAAAAACTGTTTTTT	CAWSAAGTLFGGNEKLFF
TRBD2	TRBJ2-3	many	TRBV27	17	TGTGCCAGCAGTTTGGGGGGGGGTTGGACTAGCACAGATACGCAGTATTTT	CASSLGGGWTSTDTQYF
TRBD2	TRBJ2-2	many	TRBV5-4	14	TGTGCCAGCAGCTTCTCAGCGGGGCCCGGGGAGCTGTTTTTT	CASSFSAGPGELFF
NA	TRBJ2-1	many	TRBV27	16	TGTGCCAGCAGTCTAGGGCCGTCAGCAGGGTATAATGAGCAGTTCTTC	CASSLGPSAGYNEQFF
TRBD1	TRBJ2-1	many	TRBV20-1	14	TGCAGTGCGCCAGCCGGGACAGGGTACAATGAGCAGTTCTTC	CSAPAGTGYNEQFF
NA	TRBJ2-5	many	TRBV7-9	13	TGTGCCAGCAGCTCCCCTCTTTTTCCGACCCAGTACTTC	CASSSPLFPTQYF
NA	TRBJ2-5	few	TRBV25-1	13	TGTGCCAGCAGTGGACGGGATCAAGAGACCCAGTACTTC	CASSGRDQETQYF
NA	TRBJ2-5	NA	TRBV7-2	13	TGTGCCAGCAGCTCGACCCCGCAAGAGACCCAGTACTTC	CASSSTPQETQYF
NA	TRBJ1-5	few	TRBV28	16	TGTGCCAGCAGTCCCCTTGGGGGAAGGGGCAATCAGCCCCAGCATTTT	CASSPLGGRGNQPQHF
TRBD1	TRBJ2-1	few	TRBV28	11	TGTGCCAGCAGTCCGGGACAGTTGGAGTTCTTC	CASSPGQLEFF
NA	TRBJ2-3	NA	TRBV7-8	14	TGTGCCAGCCTAACGGTTTGGGACACAGATACGCAGTATTTT	CASLTVWDTDTQYF
NA	TRBJ1-6	NA	TRBV3-1	13	TGTGCCAGCAGCTACATAATTAATTCACCCCTCCACTTT	CASSYIINSPLHF
NA	TRBJ2-1	many	TRBV24-1	16	TGTGCCACCAGTGATTGGGATAGCAGCTCCTACAATGAGCAGTTCTTC	CATSDWDSSSYNEQFF
NA	TRBJ1-6	many	TRBV7-6	15	TGTGCCAGCAGCTTAGGCAGGGGTTATAATTCACCCCTCCACTTT	CASSLGRGYNSPLHF
NA	TRBJ1-5	many	TRBV28	13	TGTGCCAGCAGTTTAAGTGGGTCTCAGCCCCAGCATTTT	CASSLSGSQPQHF
NA	TRBJ2-7	NA	TRBV6-2/TRBV6-3	13	TGTGCCAGCAGTCTACGTCCCCCCTACGAGCAGTACTTC	CASSLRPPYEQYF
NA	TRBJ2-7	many	TRBV7-9	11	TGTGCCAGCGAGGGAACCTACGAGCAGTACTTC	CASEGTYEQYF
TRBD2	TRBJ2-1	many	TRBV4-3	15	TGCGCCAGCAGCCCACAAGCGGGAGGGGTCAATGAGCAGTTCTTC	CASSPQAGGVNEQFF
NA	TRBJ1-5	few	TRBV5-1	14	TGCGCCAGCAGCCCGGACAGTAACAATCAGCCCCAGCATTTT	CASSPDSNNQPQHF
TRBD1	TRBJ2-1	few	TRBV29-1	17	TGCAGCGTTCAATACGCTAGGGACAGGGGCTTCTACAATGAGCAGTTCTTC	CSVQYARDRGFYNEQFF
NA	TRBJ2-3	many	TRBV16	14	TGTGCCAGCAGCCAATCGCGGGGCACAGATACGCAGTATTTT	CASSQSRGTDTQYF
NA	TRBJ1-5	NA	TRBV4-2	15	TGTGCCAGCAGCCACGGAGCCCAAAAGAATCAGCCCCAGCATTTT	CASSHGAQKNQPQHF
NA	TRBJ1-1	few	TRBV30	13	TGTGCCTGGAGTTTAGGGGGTAACACTGAAGCTTTCTTT	CAWSLGGNTEAFF
TRBD2	TRBJ2-1	many	TRBV24-1	17	TGTGCCACCTCTCCCAAGAGCGGGAGAGGCTCCTACAATGAGCAGTTCTTC	CATSPKSGRGSYNEQFF
NA	TRBJ2-7	many	TRBV28	13	TGTGCCAGCAGCAAAGGGGGGGGCTACGAGCAGTACTTC	CASSKGGGYEQYF
NA	TRBJ1-2	many	TRBV29-1	11	TGCAGCGATTCACAGGGAAGTGGCTACACCTTC	CSDSQGSGYTF
TRBD1	TRBJ2-1	NA	TRBV15	15	TGTGCCACCACCCTGGACAGGAGCTCCTACAATGAGCAGTTCTTC	CATTLDRSSYNEQFF
NA	TRBJ2-6	many	TRBV19	15	TGTGCCAGTAGACAGAACCCCTCTGGGGCCAACGTCCTGACTTTC	CASRQNPSGANVLTF
NA	TRBJ1-2	few	TRBV6-4	11	TGTGCCAGCAGTGAAGGCTATGGCTACACCTTC	CASSEGYGYTF
TRBD2	TRBJ2-5	NA	TRBV20-1	20	TGCAGTGCTAGGGACCCTATTGGGACTAGCGGAACCGATGTAGTAGAGACCCAGTACTTC	CSARDPIGTSGTDVVETQYF
NA	TRBJ2-7	NA	TRBV6-5	18	TGTGCCAGCACCACAGGAACGGGGACTGGGGGGAGATACCGCGAGCAGTACTTC	CASTTGTGTGGRYREQYF